One sample yielded the 20 T cell receptor beta chains listed below, sequenced in a study of response to subunit inactivated influenza vaccine. TCRdb called the RT-PCR reads again in MiXCR, with one record for every CDR3 protein. The table shows roughly 710,000 distinct CDR3 sequences, with roughly 15% occurring only once. The input for sequencing was PBMCs from blood, taken around 14 days before vaccination. The receptors come from a man aged 50-60 years who received an inactivated influenza vaccine.

J is TRBJ1-1 and V is TRBV7-2; 7 nucleotides agree with TRBD1. Germline trimming cut 0 bases from V and 6 bases from J; bases unmatched to any gene: 13. Germline V gene lookup returns CDR1 SGHTA and CDR2 FQGNSA. This CDR3 contains 17 residues. CDR3 region: CASSLASGLGQLAEAFF. In DNA form, the CDR3 reads TGTGCCAGCAGCTTAGCCAGTGGATTGGGACAGCTCGCTGAAGCTTTCTTT.

Details on this clonotype: One end of the junction fails to match germline, which may point to a read error. J is TRBJ2-1 and V is TRBV13; TRBD2 matches at 12 bases. The CDR3 runs to 16 residues. Looked up from germline, CDR1 is PRHDT and CDR2 is FYEKMQ (reference sequence). CDR3 nucleotides: TGTGCCAGCAGCCCACCGACTAGCGGGGGCTACAGTGAGCAGTTCTTC. Translated: CASSPPTSGGYSEQFF.

In its sample, this clonotype was seen many times. CDR3 sequence (DNA): TGTGCCAGCAGTTTCCATCGGGGCCATCAGGGAAACACCATATATTTT. Translating it yields CASSFHRGHQGNTIYF. The chain couples TRBV27 to TRBJ1-3; D might be TRBD1 (5 bases). The V end was cut by 3 bases, the J end by 4 bases, with 16 bases between. CDR1 and CDR2 (germline): MNHEY, SMNVEV (reference sequence). CDR3 length equals 16 residues.

This clonotype has more than one count but fewer than ten. J is TRBJ2-4 and V is TRBV5-1; 8 bases fit TRBD1. J lost 12 bases, V lost 0 bases, and 8 bases had no gene match. CDR3 length equals 14 residues. Germline CDR1 reads SGHRS; CDR2 reads YFSETQ. The CDR3 sequence: CASSLAGTGQPQYF. CDR3 bases: TGCGCCAGCAGCTTGGCAGGGACAGGCCAACCTCAGTACTTC.

This clonotype has just a few counts. The CDR3 nucleotides read TGTGCCAGCAGCTTACCGGGGCACAGCACTCAATCGGGGGAGCTGTTTTTT. It yields the protein CASSLPGHSTQSGELFF. The rearrangement joins TRBV7-2 to TRBJ2-2, with D possibly being TRBD1 or TRBD2 (5 bases each). The CDR3 is made up of 17 amino acids. CDR1 is SGHTA, CDR2 FQGNSA, per germline. V was cut by 2 bases and J by 8 bases, with 21 bases left in between.

V and J are TRBV20-1 and TRBJ1-3; no definite D call. The CDR3 is made up of 15 amino acids. Trimming stripped 1 base from V and 0 bases from J, with 10 bases between. Germline assignment: CDR1 DFQATT and CDR2 SNEGSKA (reference sequence). The CDR3, as DNA: TGCAGTGCTAGAGGTCCGGCCTACTCTGGAAACACCATATATTTT. It is translated as CSARGPAYSGNTIYF.

The chain joins TRBV20-1 to TRBJ1-1; D unresolved. The CDR3 extends over 11 amino acids. Germline CDR1 reads DFQATT; CDR2 reads SNEGSKA (reference sequence). With 7 bases removed from V and 7 bases from J, the gap between germline ends came to 13 bases. This chain's CDR3 is CSVSPQNEAFF. The CDR3, as DNA: TGCAGTGTAAGCCCCCAGAATGAAGCTTTCTTT.

This clonotype was observed a few times. The rearrangement joins TRBV28 to TRBJ2-1; perhaps TRBD1 as D (5 bases). Germline V gene data show CDR1 as MDHEN and CDR2 as SYDVKM. The V and J ends lost 3 bases and 9 bases respectively, with 18 bases between them. The CDR3 spans 15 residues. CDR3 sequence (DNA): TGTGCCAGCAGTTTTCAGGATGTGGGGCTCGCTGAGCAGTTCTTC. This translates into CASSFQDVGLAEQFF. Combining the CDR3 with reference TRBV28 and TRBJ2-1 gives the whole variable domain DVKVTQSSRYLVKRTGEKVFLECVQDMDHENMFWYRQDPGLGLRLIYFSYDVKMKEKGDIPEGYSVSREKKERFSLILESASTNQTSMYLCASSFQDVGLAEQFFGPGTRLTVL.

This clonotype has at least ten counts. The chain employs TRBV5-1 and TRBJ2-1, with D hard to call. The CDR3 runs 17 residues. From germline, CDR1 is SGHRS and CDR2 YFSETQ. V lost 1 base to trimming and J lost 2 bases, with 16 bases between them. The CDR3 region is CASSLLGPPSPYNEQFF. CDR3 DNA: TGCGCCAGCAGCTTGTTGGGTCCCCCATCTCCCTACAATGAGCAGTTCTTC.

This clonotype was detected many times. This chain uses TRBV11-2 with TRBJ2-1, with 7 positions matching TRBD2. This CDR3 is 14 amino acids long. CDR1 and CDR2 from the germline V gene are SGHAT and FQNNGV. The V and J ends lost 4 bases and 9 bases, in that order; junction bases with no gene match: 9. The CDR3 DNA reads TGTGCCAGCAGCTCAAAGGCGGGAGCGGGTGAGCAGTTCTTC. Amino acids: CASSSKAGAGEQFF.

Comment on this clonotype: A junction end diverges from the germline sequence, so it may reflect a read error. DNA of the CDR3: TGTACCAGCAGAACCAAAGAATCGTCCTACAATGAGCAGTTCTTC. Translation gives CTSRTKESSYNEQFF. This chain uses TRBV6-1 with TRBJ2-1; unclear D gene. Germline values: CDR1 MNHNS, CDR2 SASEGT. This CDR3 region has 15 residues.

At least ten counts were recorded for this clonotype. The rearrangement uses TRBV25-1 and TRBJ2-3; D is ambiguous. In germline, CDR1 is MGHDK, CDR2 SYGVNS. V was clipped by 8 bases and J by 3 bases, with 6 bases between them. The CDR3 totals 11 residues. CDR3 region: CASGTTDTQYF. Written as DNA, the CDR3 is TGTGCCAGCGGAACTACAGATACGCAGTATTTT.

The chain combines TRBV25-1 with TRBJ1-2, with D unclear. CDR1 is MGHDK, CDR2 SYGVNS, per germline. V dropped 2 bases and J dropped 1 base, with 8 bases sitting between them. This CDR3 is 14 amino acids long. CDR3 DNA sequence: TGTGCCAGCAGTGAACCCGGGGATAACTATGGCTACACCTTC. Residues: CASSEPGDNYGYTF.

This clonotype was picked up a small number of times. The CDR3 spells CASSYVEPSYNEQFF. CDR3 DNA: TGTGCCAGCAGTTACGTGGAGCCTTCCTACAATGAGCAGTTCTTC. This chain connects TRBV6-2 or TRBV6-3 to TRBJ2-1; D not certain. From germline, CDR1 is MNHEY and CDR2 SVGEGT. This CDR3 is 15 amino acids long. V lost 2 bases, J lost 1 base, and 9 bases lay in between.

The chain uses TRBV29-1 and TRBJ2-5; D is ambiguous. CDR1 and CDR2 (germline): SQVTM, ANQGSEA. This CDR3 contains 10 residues. V was pared by 4 bases and J by 7 bases, with 7 bases between. CDR3 DNA sequence: TGCAGCGTTGGCACGGGGACCCAGTACTTC. Translated: CSVGTGTQYF.

This clonotype was counted between two and nine times. J is TRBJ2-3 and V is TRBV5-1; 8 bases map to TRBD2. The germline V gene has CDR1 SGHRS and CDR2 YFSETQ. Trimming cost V 4 bases and J 1 base; bases outside gene matches: 8. The CDR3 covers 16 residues. CDR3 region: CASSLGLARRTDTQYF. DNA for the CDR3: TGCGCCAGCAGCCTAGGACTAGCCAGACGCACAGATACGCAGTATTTT.

The chain recombines TRBV29-1 with TRBJ2-5; D not resolved. CDR1 is SQVTM, CDR2 ANQGSEA, per germline. The CDR3 spans 13 residues. V lost 1 base and J 5 bases, leaving 11 bases between the germline ends. CDR3 sequence (DNA): TGCAGCGTTGAAGCTACTATTGTTGAGACCCAGTACTTC. It is translated as CSVEATIVETQYF.

The CDR3 reads CASSQGGGSEAFF. The CDR3 DNA sequence: TGTGCCAGCAGCCAAGGGGGGGGCTCTGAAGCTTTCTTT. The J gene is TRBJ1-1, the V gene TRBV3-1; perhaps TRBD1 as D (6 bases). The V end lost 1 base, the J end lost 6 bases, and 9 bases lay between the germline ends. Germline values: CDR1 LGHDT, CDR2 YNNKEL (reference sequence). The CDR3 extends over 13 amino acids.

This clonotype showed up just a few times. CDR3 protein: CASSLTGIDTDTQYF. The DNA for the CDR3 is TGTGCCAGCAGCTTAACGGGAATAGACACAGATACGCAGTATTTT. The chain recombines TRBV7-3 with TRBJ2-3, with unresolved D. This CDR3 contains 15 residues. The germline V gene encodes CDR1 SGHTA and CDR2 FQGTGA. V lost 0 bases, J lost 2 bases, and 9 bases lay in between.

The table lists this clonotype with a few counts. The gene calls are TRBV5-1 and TRBJ2-1; 12 positions match TRBD2. The germline V gene has CDR1 SGHRS and CDR2 YFSETQ. The CDR3 is made up of 16 amino acids. Germline trimming cut 2 bases from V and 9 bases from J; bases unmatched to any gene: 9. The CDR3 DNA reads as TGCGCCAGCAGCTTAGGACTAGCGGGAATTCGAGGTGAGCAGTTCTTC. Protein sequence: CASSLGLAGIRGEQFF. Together with reference TRBV5-1 and TRBJ2-1, the CDR3 gives the full variable domain: KAGVTQTPRYLIKTRGQQVTLSCSPISGHRSVSWYQQTPGQGLQFLFEYFSETQRNKGNFPGRFSGRQFSNSRSEMNVSTLELGDSALYLCASSLGLAGIRGEQFFGPGTRLTVL.